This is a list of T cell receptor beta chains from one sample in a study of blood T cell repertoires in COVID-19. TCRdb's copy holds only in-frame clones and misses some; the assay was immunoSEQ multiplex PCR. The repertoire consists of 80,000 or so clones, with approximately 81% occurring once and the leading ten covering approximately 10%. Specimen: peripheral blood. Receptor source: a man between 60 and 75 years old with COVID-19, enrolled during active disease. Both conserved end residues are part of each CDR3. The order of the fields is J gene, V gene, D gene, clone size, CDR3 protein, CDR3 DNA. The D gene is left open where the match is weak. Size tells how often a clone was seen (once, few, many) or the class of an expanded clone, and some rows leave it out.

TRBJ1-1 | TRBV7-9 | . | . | CASSSQAILAFF | TGTGCCAGCAGCTCCCAGGCCATTTTGGCTTTCTTT
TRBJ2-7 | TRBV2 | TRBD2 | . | CASLSSGGYEQYF | TGTGCCAGCTTATCCTCGGGGGGCTACGAGCAGTACTTC
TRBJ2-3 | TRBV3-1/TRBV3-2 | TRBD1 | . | CASSQRTGGADTQYF | TGTGCCAGCAGCCAACGGACAGGGGGCGCAGATACGCAGTATTTT
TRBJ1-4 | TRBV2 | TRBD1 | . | CASRPRTGGYEKLFF | TGTGCCAGCAGGCCACGGACAGGGGGCTATGAAAAACTGTTTTTT
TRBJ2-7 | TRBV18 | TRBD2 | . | CASSPPGLAGEGEQYF | TGTGCCAGCTCACCACCGGGACTAGCGGGAGAGGGCGAGCAGTACTTC
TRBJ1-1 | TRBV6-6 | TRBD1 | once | CASSMSGTGTNTEAFF | TGTGCCAGCAGTATGTCCGGGACAGGAACGAACACTGAAGCTTTCTTT
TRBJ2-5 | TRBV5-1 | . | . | CASSLSTQGRETQYF | TGCGCCAGCAGCTTGTCAACCCAGGGAAGAGAGACCCAGTACTTC
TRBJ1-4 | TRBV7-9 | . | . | CASSLGTGAEKLFF | TGTGCCAGCAGCTTAGGTACTGGGGCTGAAAAACTGTTTTTT
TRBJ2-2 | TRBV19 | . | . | CASSIGSGPGSTGELFF | TGTGCCAGTAGTATAGGATCGGGGCCCGGGAGCACCGGGGAGCTGTTTTTT
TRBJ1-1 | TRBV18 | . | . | CASSPLPGEGTEAFF | TGTGCCAGCTCACCTCTCCCCGGGGAAGGGACTGAAGCTTTCTTT
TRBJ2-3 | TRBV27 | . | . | CASSFEAASYGTDTQYF | TGTGCCAGCAGTTTCGAGGCAGCTAGTTACGGCACAGATACGCAGTATTTT
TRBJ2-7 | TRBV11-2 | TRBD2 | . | CASSLIRGSGGPSYEQYF | TGTGCCAGCAGCTTAATTCGTGGTAGCGGGGGGCCTTCCTACGAGCAGTACTTC
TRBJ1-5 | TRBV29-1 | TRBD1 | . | CSVETGGDQPQHF | TGCAGCGTCGAGACAGGGGGGGATCAGCCCCAGCATTTT
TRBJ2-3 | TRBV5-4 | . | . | CASSPVRGTTDTQYF | TGTGCCAGCAGCCCGGTCCGGGGGACCACAGATACGCAGTATTTT
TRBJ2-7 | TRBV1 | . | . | CTSSQAAHPGRGKSYEQYF | TGCACCAGCAGCCAAGCCGCACACCCGGGCAGGGGGAAATCCTACGAGCAGTACTTC
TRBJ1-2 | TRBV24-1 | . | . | CATSDLGHFYGYTF | TGTGCCACCAGTGATCTGGGACATTTCTATGGCTACACCTTC
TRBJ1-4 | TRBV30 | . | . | CAWENTGLLANEKLFF | TGTGCCTGGGAGAATACAGGGTTGTTGGCTAATGAAAAACTGTTTTTT
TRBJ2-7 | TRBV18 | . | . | CASSPLPSLIRATYEQYF | TGTGCCAGCTCACCACTCCCCTCGCTCATACGAGCGACCTACGAGCAGTACTTC
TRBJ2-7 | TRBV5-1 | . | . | CASSLPSTYEQYF | TGCGCCAGCAGCTTGCCCAGTACCTACGAGCAGTACTTC
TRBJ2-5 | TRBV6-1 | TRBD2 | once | CASSDLTLRGGVETQYF | TGTGCCAGCAGTGACTTGACCTTGCGGGGGGGCGTAGAGACCCAGTACTTC
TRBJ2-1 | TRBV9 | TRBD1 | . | CASSVGGTGGRDEQFF | TGTGCCAGCAGCGTAGGAGGGACAGGGGGCAGGGATGAGCAGTTCTTC
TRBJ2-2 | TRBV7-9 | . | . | CASSLAAGSGAGELFF | TGTGCCAGCAGCTTGGCGGCGGGGTCGGGGGCCGGGGAGCTGTTTTTT
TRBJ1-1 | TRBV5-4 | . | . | CAEGQGGLAEAFF | TGTGCCGAGGGGCAGGGAGGTTTGGCTGAAGCTTTCTTT
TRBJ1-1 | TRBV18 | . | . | CASSPRSGDTEAFF | TGTGCCAGCTCACCACGGTCAGGGGACACTGAAGCTTTCTTT
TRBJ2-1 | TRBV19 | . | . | CASSSLLLDEQFF | TGTGCCAGTAGTAGCCTACTACTCGATGAGCAGTTCTTC
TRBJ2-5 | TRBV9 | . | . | CASSETSYQETQYF | TGTGCCAGCAGCGAGACTAGTTACCAAGAGACCCAGTACTTC
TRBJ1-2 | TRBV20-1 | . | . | CSASSVSNDGYTF | TGCAGTGCTAGTAGCGTCTCAAACGATGGCTACACCTTC
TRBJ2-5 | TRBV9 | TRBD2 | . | CASSVSGVSQETQYF | TGTGCCAGCAGCGTGAGCGGGGTTTCACAAGAGACCCAGTACTTC
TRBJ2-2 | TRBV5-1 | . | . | CASSYFANTGELFF | TGCGCCAGCAGCTACTTCGCGAACACCGGGGAGCTGTTTTTT
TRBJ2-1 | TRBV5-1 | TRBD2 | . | CASSGTSGSPPHNEQFF | TGCGCCAGCAGCGGGACTAGCGGGAGCCCCCCACACAATGAGCAGTTCTTC
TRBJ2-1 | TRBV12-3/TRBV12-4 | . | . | CASSLIPRSEQFF | TGTGCCAGCAGTTTAATCCCTAGAAGTGAGCAGTTCTTC
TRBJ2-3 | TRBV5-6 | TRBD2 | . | CASSFTSGNLDTQYF | TGTGCCAGCAGCTTTACTAGCGGGAACCTAGATACGCAGTATTTT
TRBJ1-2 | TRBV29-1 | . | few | CSVSQEVGYGYTF | TGCAGCGTGAGCCAGGAGGTCGGCTATGGCTACACCTTC
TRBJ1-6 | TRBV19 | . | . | CASSPYRDSPLHF | TGTGCCAGTAGTCCCTACCGTGATTCACCCCTCCACTTT
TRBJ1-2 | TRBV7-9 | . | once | CASRRENYGYTF | TGTGCCAGCAGACGAGAGAACTATGGCTACACCTTC
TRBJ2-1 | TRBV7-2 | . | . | CASSLEAGIYNEQFF | TGTGCCAGCAGCTTAGAGGCGGGGATCTACAATGAGCAGTTCTTC
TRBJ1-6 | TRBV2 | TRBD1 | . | CATSQGADNSPLHF | TGTGCCACCTCACAGGGGGCAGATAATTCACCCCTCCACTTT
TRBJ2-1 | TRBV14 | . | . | CASSQGAIGWREQFF | TGTGCCAGCAGCCAAGGAGCGATAGGTTGGCGGGAGCAGTTCTTC
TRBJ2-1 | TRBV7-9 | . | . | CASRDNYNEQFF | TGTGCCAGCAGAGACAACTACAATGAGCAGTTCTTC
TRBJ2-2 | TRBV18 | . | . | CASSPQTPPNTGELFF | TGTGCCAGCTCACCGCAGACACCACCGAACACCGGGGAGCTGTTTTTT
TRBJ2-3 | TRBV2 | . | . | CASRGDLTYTDTQYF | TGTGCCAGCAGGGGCGATCTCACTTACACAGATACGCAGTATTTT
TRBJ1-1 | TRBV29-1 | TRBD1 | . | CSVTEAGGTEAFF | TGCAGCGTTACCGAGGCAGGGGGCACTGAAGCTTTCTTT
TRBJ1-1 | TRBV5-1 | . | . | CASSAWAGDGPSEAFF | TGCGCCAGCAGCGCGTGGGCAGGGGACGGACCGTCTGAAGCTTTCTTT